This is a list of T cell receptor beta chains from one sample in a study of blood T cells in healthy people across ages. TCRdb fed the 5' RACE reads into MiXCR, producing one record per CDR3 protein. The sample includes about 1.1 million distinct CDR3 sequences, roughly two fifths seen only once; the top ten take approximately 14%. What was sequenced was blood. The source of these receptors is a man between 18 and 29 years old in good health. CDR3s include the opening cysteine and the closing phenylalanine or tryptophan. The D gene is left open where the match is weak. For some rows the clone size is stated as once, few or many, or as a class when expanded; others skip it.

>TRBV2|TRBJ1-1|.|.
TGTGCCAGCAGTAACGGCCCGGAAGCTTTCTTT
CASSNGPEAFF
>TRBV7-9|TRBJ2-5|few|.
TGTGCCAGCAGCCCCAAAAAGAGGGGGAATTCCGGGACAAAAGAGACCCAGTACTTC
CASSPKKRGNSGTKETQYF
>TRBV11-3|TRBJ2-3|.|.
TGTGCCAGCAGCTTCGGACAGAACACAGATACGCAGTATTTT
CASSFGQNTDTQYF
>TRBV20-1|TRBJ1-1|.|TRBD1
TGCAGTGCTAACAGGGGGGGATTGAACACTGAAGCTTTCTTT
CSANRGGLNTEAFF
>TRBV7-3|TRBJ1-5|.|.
TGTGCCAGCAGCTTAATGCCCGATCAGCCCCAGCATTTT
CASSLMPDQPQHF
>TRBV6-2/TRBV6-3|TRBJ2-7|few|TRBD2
TGTGCCACCCCAGCGGGGGAATACTACGAGCAGTACTTC
CATPAGEYYEQYF
>TRBV12-3/TRBV12-4|TRBJ2-3|.|TRBD2
TGTGCCAGCAGTTTGGGGGGGACTTTGACTTCATCGCAGTATTTT
CASSLGGTLTSSQYF
>TRBV12-3/TRBV12-4|TRBJ1-5|medium-sized|.
TGTGCCAGCAGCCCTAGGGCAACCAATCAGCCCCAGCATTTT
CASSPRATNQPQHF
>TRBV6-1|TRBJ1-1|.|.
TGTGCCAGCAATCCCGACTTTATTATGAACACTGAAGCTTTCTTT
CASNPDFIMNTEAFF
>TRBV14|TRBJ2-1|.|TRBD2
TGTGCCAGCAGCCCGTTGGCTAGCGGAATAAATGAGCAGTTCTTC
CASSPLASGINEQFF
>TRBV12-5|TRBJ1-5|few|.
TGTGCTAGTGGTTTGGCCCTACCGAGCCAGCCCCAGCATTTT
CASGLALPSQPQHF
>TRBV4-2|TRBJ1-4|.|TRBD1
TGTGCCAGCAGCCAAGATCTGGGACAGGGACCTGAAAAACTGTTTTTT
CASSQDLGQGPEKLFF
>TRBV6-6|TRBJ1-5|.|.
TGTGCCAGCAGTTACTCATCGGGGAACAATCAGCCCCAGCATTTT
CASSYSSGNNQPQHF
>TRBV12-3/TRBV12-4|TRBJ2-2|.|.
TGTGCCAGCAGTGGCACAGGGAGGAGGACCGGGGAGCTGTTTTTT
CASSGTGRRTGELFF
>TRBV7-8|TRBJ2-7|few|.
TGTGCCAGCAGCTCCAAGGACATCCCCTACGAGCAGTACTTC
CASSSKDIPYEQYF
>TRBV5-6|TRBJ2-5|.|.
TGTGCCAGCAGCTTGCGAGCGTACCAAGAGACCCAGTACTTC
CASSLRAYQETQYF
>TRBV28|TRBJ2-2|.|.
TGTGCCAGCAGGGCGGCCATCGGGGAGCTGTTTTTT
CASRAAIGELFF
>TRBV4-1|TRBJ1-4|many|.
TGCGCCAGCAGCCAAGGACAGGCAACTAATGAAAAACTGTTTTTT
CASSQGQATNEKLFF